A single TCR beta chain is shown here with its context. The sample comes from a study of CD8+ T cells in alopecia areata. CDR3 length: 15 amino acids. Germline values: CDR1 LNHNV, CDR2 YYDKDF (reference sequence). Trimming cost V 0 bases and J 6 bases, with 11 bases left between them. Once RNA had been extracted, it was reverse transcribed into cDNA to act as the sequencing template. The assay was immunoSEQ multiplex PCR, and TCRdb's table has in-frame clones only and misses some. The repertoire includes some 180,000 clones, roughly 53% of them detected once, and approximately 11% sits in the top ten. Regarding treatment: oral pan-JAK inhibitor, 5-10 mg twice daily. Lesional scalp punch biopsies and peripheral blood came from alopecia areata patients.

The starting material was CD8+ T cells sorted from blood, obtained at week 24, from a patient treated with tofacitinib. The chain uses TRBV15 and TRBJ2-2, with unresolved D. The TCR originated in a human donor with alopecia areata. The CDR3: CATSRDRQIPGELFF. The CDR3 nucleotides are TGTGCCACCAGCAGAGATCGGCAGATCCCCGGGGAGCTGTTTTTT. Variable domain in full (rest from reference TRBV15 and TRBJ2-2): DAMVIQNPRYQVTQFGKPVTLSCSQTLNHNVMYWYQQKSSQAPKLLFHYYDKDFNNEADTPDNFQSRRPNTSFCFLDIRSPGLGDTAMYLCATSRDRQIPGELFFGEGSRLTVL.